One and the same sample provided the 3 T cell receptor beta chains below, sequenced in a study of naive and memory T cell subsets. The beta constant-region primer was an equimolar mix of two oligonucleotides covering TRBC1 and TRBC2. TCRdb called the UMI-ligation and nested PCR reads again in MiXCR, with one record for every CDR3 protein. Among 140,000 to 150,000 distinct CDR3 sequences, more than 15% were seen once, and the ten largest hold about 0.14%. Sequencing was done on a sample of naive CD4+ T cells from blood. The receptors here all came from a human donor in good health.

This chain connects TRBV28 to TRBJ2-1; 9 positions agree with TRBD1. Per germline, CDR1 MDHEN and CDR2 SYDVKM. This CDR3 contains 15 residues. J was trimmed by 7 bases and V by 5 bases; bases with no gene match: 9. DNA for the CDR3: TGTGCCAGCAGTCAACAGGGGGCCATGGTAAATGAGCAGTTCTTC. It yields the protein CASSQQGAMVNEQFF. The variable domain in full, with the rest retrieved from reference TRBV28 and TRBJ2-1, is DVKVTQSSRYLVKRTGEKVFLECVQDMDHENMFWYRQDPGLGLRLIYFSYDVKMKEKGDIPEGYSVSREKKERFSLILESASTNQTSMYLCASSQQGAMVNEQFFGPGTRLTVL.

V is TRBV29-1 and J is TRBJ2-5; a weak D match, TRBD1 (5 bases). There are 13 residues in the CDR3. V shed 6 bases and J shed 0 bases, with 11 bases lying between them. CDR1 and CDR2 (germline): SQVTM, ANQGSEA. The CDR3 is CSVKQANQETQYF. For the CDR3, the DNA is TGCAGCGTCAAACAGGCGAACCAAGAGACCCAGTACTTC.

This clonotype was seen only a few times. The chain uses TRBV20-1 and TRBJ2-7; perhaps TRBD2 as D (6 bases). The germline CDR1 and CDR2 sequences are DFQATT and SNEGSKA (reference sequence). Between the trimmed V and J ends, which lost 2 bases and 6 bases, there was a span of 11 bases. The CDR3 extends over 12 amino acids. The CDR3 DNA follows: TGCAGTGCTAGAAGGCGGGAAGGCGAGCAGTACTTC. Its protein is CSARRREGEQYF.